This T cell receptor beta chain was retrieved from a study of Ad26.COV2.S vaccination and SARS-CoV-2 variants. Study conclusions and caveats: The TCR-based breadth and depth measures might underestimate overall T cell responses. A substantial breadth of spike-specific CD8+ and CD4+ T cell responses after vaccination has been reported.

Sequenced by immunoSEQ multiplex PCR; TCRdb stores in-frame clones only, minus some. In the table there are about 330,000 clones, 85% to 90% of which are singletons. This sample's treatment: roughly 18 received Ad26.COV2.S at low or high dose, single or two shots; 5 received placebo; per-sample allocation not given. The samples date from day 63 after the first vaccine or placebo injection. Immunization relied on an Ad26 vector, which expressed Wuhan-strain SARS-CoV-2 spike. Deletions cut 0 bases from V and 2 bases from J, with 9 bases between. CDR3 size: 14 residues. CDR1 is SGHNT and CDR2 is YYREEE in the germline V gene (reference sequence). As to this clone: Its antigen is as yet unknown.

Source: peripheral blood, taken in a trial of Ad26.COV2.S vaccine versus placebo. This TCR came from a person between 18 and 65 years old who received the Ad26.COV2.S COVID-19 vaccine or a placebo. The chain combines TRBV5-4 with TRBJ2-7; a possible D gene is TRBD2 (5 bases). CDR3 bases: TGTGCCAGCAGCTTGGTAGGGAGCACCTACGAGCAGTACTTC. Protein: CASSLVGSTYEQYF.